The 13 T cell receptor beta chains below were found in one sample sequenced in a study of CD8 T cells in ankylosing spondylitis. Study-level points and caveats: Seemingly distinctive of ankylosing spondylitis blood was a TCR beta motif formed by eight highly homologous variants.

Each CDR3 protein is one row after TCRdb ran MiXCR on the 5' RACE reads. The sample shows hundreds of thousands of distinct CDR3 sequences, approximately 26% of them seen only once. These receptors have no identified antigens. The sequencing sample was made of blood, either unsorted or a sorted T cell fraction (not recorded which). These receptors were obtained from a male donor with ankylosing spondylitis.

The chain couples TRBV21-1 to TRBJ2-4; TRBD1, the table's D call, lacks a check against the DNA. TRBV21-1 is deemed a pseudogene. CDR3 length: 15 residues. The CDR3 region is CASSTPGRVKNIQYF. CDR3 bases: TGTGCCAGCAGCACCCCCGGACGGGTCAAAAACATTCAGTACTTC.

This chain uses TRBV10-3 with TRBJ2-1; 14 bases line up with TRBD2. The CDR3 runs 17 residues. Germline V lookup: CDR1 ENHRY, CDR2 SYGVKD. The J segment lost 4 bases and the V segment lost 6 bases, leaving 8 bases of the junction unmatched. The CDR3 DNA follows: TGTGCCATCAGCCGGGGACTAGCGGGAGCTAGATACAATGAGCAGTTCTTC. Residues: CAISRGLAGARYNEQFF.

The chain is built from TRBV5-1 and TRBJ2-2; D is unresolved. CDR3 length: 15 amino acids. Germline V CDR1 and CDR2: SGHRS, YFSETQ. V was cut by 3 bases and J by 2 bases, with 11 bases left in between. For the CDR3, the DNA is TGCGCCAGCAGCTCAGTAGGTCCTAACACCGGGGAGCTGTTTTTT. Protein product: CASSSVGPNTGELFF.

This clonotype was counted only a few times. The V call is TRBV5-1, the J call TRBJ2-5; D is perhaps TRBD2 (6 bases). The V end was cut by 5 bases, the J end by 7 bases, with 15 bases between. The CDR3 is made up of 13 amino acids. Looked up from germline, CDR1 is SGHRS and CDR2 is YFSETQ. The chain's CDR3 is CASRPVGAGTQYF. The DNA for the CDR3 is TGCGCCAGCAGACCGGTGGGAGCGGGGACCCAGTACTTC.

V and J are TRBV4-2 and TRBJ1-2; D is uncertain. V was shortened by 1 base and J by 3 bases, with 12 bases between the two germline ends. This CDR3 spans 15 amino acids. The V gene's germline CDR1 is LGHNA and CDR2 YNFKEQ. CDR3 bases: TGTGCCAGCAGCCAAGCTTCATTTTCCGACTATGGCTACACCTTC. Encoded protein: CASSQASFSDYGYTF.

For this clonotype: This clone may be a read error of a much larger clone one base away. Here the CDR3 DNA reads TGTGCCAGCAGTCCCGGGACTAGCCGATTCAATGAGCAGTTCTTC. Its protein is CASSPGTSRFNEQFF. This sequence joins TRBV12-3 or TRBV12-4 and TRBJ2-1; 9 nucleotides line up with TRBD2. V was pared by 5 bases and J by 6 bases, with 8 bases of the junction left unmatched. The CDR3 has 15 residues.

This chain joins TRBV20-1 and TRBJ2-1; 8 nucleotides align to TRBD2. Trimming took 6 bases from V and 4 from J; bases not matched to a gene: 11. This CDR3 contains 15 residues. Per germline, CDR1 DFQATT and CDR2 SNEGSKA (reference sequence). CDR3 DNA: TGCAGTGCCCCCCCGAGCGGGAGTATATACAATGAGCAGTTCTTC. Encoded protein: CSAPPSGSIYNEQFF.

Note on this clonotype: Germline and junction disagree at one end, which may indicate a read error. V gene TRBV15 combines with J gene TRBJ2-3; D unresolved. The CDR3 runs to 13 residues. Germline CDR1 reads LNHNV; CDR2 reads YYDKDF (reference sequence). CDR3 in DNA: TGTGCCACCAGCAGAGATTTGGGCTCATTGAAGGATTTT. It is translated as CATSRDLGSLKDF.

This sequence joins TRBV3-1 and TRBJ2-7; D is unresolved. Germline assignment: CDR1 LGHDT and CDR2 YNNKEL (reference sequence). The CDR3 loop spans 13 amino acids. V lost 1 base, J lost 3 bases, and 7 bases lay in between. The chain's CDR3 is CASSQGSYYEQYF. The CDR3 bases are TGTGCCAGCAGCCAAGGCAGCTACTACGAGCAGTACTTC.

The chain carries TRBV3-1 and TRBJ2-1; D is undetermined. There are 14 residues in the CDR3. V lost 4 bases and J lost 8, with 15 bases in between. CDR1 and CDR2 from the germline V gene are LGHDT and YNNKEL (reference sequence). CDR3 bases: TGTGCCAGCAGCCGGGCTCTTTTTGGTCATGAGCAGTTCTTC. Protein sequence: CASSRALFGHEQFF.

This clonotype has a handful of counts. The V and J genes are TRBV24-1 and TRBJ2-5; no firm D call. The CDR3 has 12 residues. Germline V CDR1 and CDR2: KGHDR, SFDVKD. V was trimmed by 2 bases and J by 5 bases, leaving 5 bases between them. The CDR3 protein is CATSDWRETQYF. The CDR3 nucleotides are TGTGCCACCAGTGATTGGCGGGAGACCCAGTACTTC.

This rearrangement joins TRBV19 to TRBJ2-3, with D maybe TRBD1 (5 bases). This CDR3 spans 13 amino acids. Trimming removed 8 bases from V and 5 bases from J, with 14 bases in between. Germline V CDR1 and CDR2: LNHDA, SQIVND (reference sequence). The CDR3 region has the DNA TGTGCCAGTCGTGGGGCAGCAAGAGATACGCAGTATTTT. This sequence encodes CASRGAARDTQYF.

Written as DNA, the CDR3 is TGCAGTGCTAGAGATCGGTTAGCTGAAGACTACAATGAGCAGTTCTTC. This encodes CSARDRLAEDYNEQFF. The chain uses TRBV20-1 and TRBJ2-1; D unclear. Germline CDR1 and CDR2: DFQATT and SNEGSKA (reference sequence). The V and J ends lost 0 bases and 3 bases respectively, with 15 bases between them. The CDR3 length is 16 residues.